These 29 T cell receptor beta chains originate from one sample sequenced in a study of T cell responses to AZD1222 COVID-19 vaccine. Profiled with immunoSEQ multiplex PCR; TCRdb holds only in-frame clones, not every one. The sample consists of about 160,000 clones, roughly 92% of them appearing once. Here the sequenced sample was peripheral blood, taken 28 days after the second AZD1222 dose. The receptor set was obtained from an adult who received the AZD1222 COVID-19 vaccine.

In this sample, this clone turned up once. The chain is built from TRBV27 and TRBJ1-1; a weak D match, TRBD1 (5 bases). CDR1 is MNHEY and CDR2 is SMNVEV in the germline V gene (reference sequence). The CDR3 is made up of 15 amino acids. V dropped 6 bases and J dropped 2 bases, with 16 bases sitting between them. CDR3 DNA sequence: TGTGCCAGCAGCCGAGCCCTAGACAGTAACACTGAAGCTTTCTTT. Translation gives CASSRALDSNTEAFF.

The CDR3 DNA is TGTGCCAGCAGCCTCCTCTTGACAGGACCTTATAGCAATCAGCCCCAGCATTTT. Protein product: CASSLLLTGPYSNQPQHF. The chain uses TRBV4-2 and TRBJ1-5; perhaps TRBD1 as D (6 bases). This CDR3 is 18 amino acids long. Trimming took 4 bases from V and 0 from J, leaving 19 bases between them. Germline CDR1 LGHNA, CDR2 YNFKEQ.

CDR3 in DNA: TGTGCCAGCAGTCAGCGCCGGGGGAACACTGAAGCTTTCTTT. Translated: CASSQRRGNTEAFF. The rearrangement links TRBV28 to TRBJ1-1; no firm D call. Trimming cost V 5 bases and J 1 base, with 11 bases left between them. Germline CDR1 reads MDHEN; CDR2 reads SYDVKM. The CDR3 has 14 amino acids. Variable domain in full (rest from reference TRBV28 and TRBJ1-1): DVKVTQSSRYLVKRTGEKVFLECVQDMDHENMFWYRQDPGLGLRLIYFSYDVKMKEKGDIPEGYSVSREKKERFSLILESASTNQTSMYLCASSQRRGNTEAFFGQGTRLTVV.

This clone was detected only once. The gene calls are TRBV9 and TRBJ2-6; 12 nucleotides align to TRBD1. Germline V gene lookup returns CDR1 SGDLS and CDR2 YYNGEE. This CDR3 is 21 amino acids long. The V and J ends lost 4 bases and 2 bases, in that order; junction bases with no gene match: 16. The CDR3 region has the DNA TGTGCCAGCAGCCCGACTCGGACACCGGGACAGGGGGCGCCTGGGGCCAACGTCCTGACTTTC. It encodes CASSPTRTPGQGAPGANVLTF.

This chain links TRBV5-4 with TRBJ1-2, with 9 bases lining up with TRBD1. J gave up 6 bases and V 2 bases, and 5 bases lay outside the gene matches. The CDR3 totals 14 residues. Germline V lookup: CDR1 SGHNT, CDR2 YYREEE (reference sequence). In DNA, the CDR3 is TGTGCCAGCAGCTTCGCCGGGACAGGGAATGGCTACACCTTC. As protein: CASSFAGTGNGYTF.

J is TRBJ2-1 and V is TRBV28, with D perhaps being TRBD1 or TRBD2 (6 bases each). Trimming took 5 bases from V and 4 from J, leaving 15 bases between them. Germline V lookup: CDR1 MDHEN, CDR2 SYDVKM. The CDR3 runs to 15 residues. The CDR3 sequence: CASSTAGGGYNEQFF. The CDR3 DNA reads TGTGCCAGCAGTACGGCAGGAGGGGGATACAATGAGCAGTTCTTC.

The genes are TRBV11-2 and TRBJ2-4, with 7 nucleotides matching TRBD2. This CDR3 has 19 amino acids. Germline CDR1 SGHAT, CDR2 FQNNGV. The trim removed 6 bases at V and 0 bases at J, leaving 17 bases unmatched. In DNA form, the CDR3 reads TGTGCCAGCAGACCCATGGGGGGAGGGCCGGACCTAGCCAAAAACATTCAGTACTTC. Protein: CASRPMGGGPDLAKNIQYF.

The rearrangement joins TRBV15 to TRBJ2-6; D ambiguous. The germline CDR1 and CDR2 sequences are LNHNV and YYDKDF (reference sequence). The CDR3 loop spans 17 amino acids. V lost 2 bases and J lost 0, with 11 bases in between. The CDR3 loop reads CATSRTRGSSGANVLTF. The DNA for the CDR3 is TGTGCCACCAGCAGAACACGAGGCAGCTCTGGGGCCAACGTCCTGACTTTC.

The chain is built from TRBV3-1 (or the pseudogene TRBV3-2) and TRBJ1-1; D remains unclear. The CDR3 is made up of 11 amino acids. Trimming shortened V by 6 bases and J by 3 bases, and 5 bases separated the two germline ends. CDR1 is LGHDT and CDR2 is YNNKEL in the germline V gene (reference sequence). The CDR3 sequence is CASSGYTEAFF. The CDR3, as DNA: TGTGCCAGCAGTGGGTACACTGAAGCTTTCTTT.

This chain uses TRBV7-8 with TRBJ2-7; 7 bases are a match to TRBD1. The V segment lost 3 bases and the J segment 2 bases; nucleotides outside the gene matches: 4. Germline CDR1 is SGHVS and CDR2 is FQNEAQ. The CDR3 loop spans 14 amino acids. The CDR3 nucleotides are TGTGCCAGCAGCTTCGGACAGGTTACCTACGAGCAGTACTTC. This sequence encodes CASSFGQVTYEQYF. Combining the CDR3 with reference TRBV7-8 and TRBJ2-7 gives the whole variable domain GAGVSQSPRYKVAKRGQDVALRCDPISGHVSLFWYQQALGQGPEFLTYFQNEAQLDKSGLPSDRFFAERPEGSVSTLKIQRTQQEDSAVYLCASSFGQVTYEQYFGPGTRLTVT.

The chain's CDR3 is CASSHRFDEQFF. The CDR3 DNA sequence: TGTGCCAGCAGCCACAGGTTCGATGAGCAGTTCTTC. The J gene is TRBJ2-1, the V gene TRBV14; the D is unclear. The CDR3 runs 12 residues. V was trimmed by 3 bases and J by 8 bases, leaving 8 bases between them. Germline lookup yields CDR1 SGHDN and CDR2 FVKESK.

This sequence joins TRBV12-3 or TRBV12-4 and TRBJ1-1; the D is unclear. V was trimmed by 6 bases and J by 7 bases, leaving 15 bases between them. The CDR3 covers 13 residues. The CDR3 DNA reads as TGTGCCAGCAGCTACGATCCGAGAGGTGAAGCTTTCTTT. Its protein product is CASSYDPRGEAFF.

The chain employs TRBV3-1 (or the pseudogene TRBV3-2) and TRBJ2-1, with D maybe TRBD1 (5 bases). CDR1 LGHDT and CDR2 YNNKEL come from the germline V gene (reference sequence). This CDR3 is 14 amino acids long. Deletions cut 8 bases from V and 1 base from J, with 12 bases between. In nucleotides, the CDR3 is TGTGCCAGCTTAGCTGGGGCTTCCTACAATGAGCAGTTCTTC. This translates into CASLAGASYNEQFF.

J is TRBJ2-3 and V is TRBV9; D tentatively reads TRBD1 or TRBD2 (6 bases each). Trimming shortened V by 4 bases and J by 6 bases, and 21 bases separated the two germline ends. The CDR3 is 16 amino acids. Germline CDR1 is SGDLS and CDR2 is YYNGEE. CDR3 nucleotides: TGTGCCAGCAGCAGGCCGGGGGCGGGAACAGGGGATACGCAGTATTTT. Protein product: CASSRPGAGTGDTQYF.

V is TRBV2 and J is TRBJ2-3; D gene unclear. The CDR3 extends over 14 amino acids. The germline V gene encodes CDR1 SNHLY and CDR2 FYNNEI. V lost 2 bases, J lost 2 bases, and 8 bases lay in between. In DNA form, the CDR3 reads TGTGCCAGCAGTGAATGGCGTAACACAGATACGCAGTATTTT. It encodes CASSEWRNTDTQYF.

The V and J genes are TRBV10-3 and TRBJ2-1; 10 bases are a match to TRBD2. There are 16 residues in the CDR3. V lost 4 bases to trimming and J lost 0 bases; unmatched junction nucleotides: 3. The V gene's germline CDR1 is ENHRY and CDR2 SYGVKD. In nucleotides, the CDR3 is TGTGCCATCAGTGGCGCTAGCGGGAGCTCCTACAATGAGCAGTTCTTC. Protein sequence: CAISGASGSSYNEQFF.

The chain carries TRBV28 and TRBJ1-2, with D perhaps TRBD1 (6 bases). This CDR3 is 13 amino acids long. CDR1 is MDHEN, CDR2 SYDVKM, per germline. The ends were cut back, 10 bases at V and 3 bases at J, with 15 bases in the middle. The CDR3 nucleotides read TGTGCCATCTCGGGACAAGGCGACTATGGCTACACCTTC. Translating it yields CAISGQGDYGYTF.

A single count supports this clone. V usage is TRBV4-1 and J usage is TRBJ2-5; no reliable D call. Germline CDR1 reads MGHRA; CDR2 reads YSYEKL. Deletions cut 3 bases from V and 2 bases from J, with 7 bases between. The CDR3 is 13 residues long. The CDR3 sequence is CASSQGRQETQYF. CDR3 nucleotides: TGCGCCAGCAGCCAGGGTAGACAAGAGACCCAGTACTTC.

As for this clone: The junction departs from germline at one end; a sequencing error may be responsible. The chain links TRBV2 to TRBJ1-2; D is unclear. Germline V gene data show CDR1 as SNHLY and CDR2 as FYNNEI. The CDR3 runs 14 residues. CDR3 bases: TGTGCCACCAGTGGACCCCCCCAAGACTATGGCTACACCTTC. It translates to CATSGPPQDYGYTF.

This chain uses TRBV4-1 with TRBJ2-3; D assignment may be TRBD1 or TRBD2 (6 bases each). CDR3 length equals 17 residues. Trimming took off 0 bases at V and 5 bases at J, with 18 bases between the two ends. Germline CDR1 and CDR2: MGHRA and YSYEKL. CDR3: CASSQDRASRGQDTQYF. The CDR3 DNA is TGCGCCAGCAGCCAAGATCGGGCTAGCCGGGGGCAAGATACGCAGTATTTT.

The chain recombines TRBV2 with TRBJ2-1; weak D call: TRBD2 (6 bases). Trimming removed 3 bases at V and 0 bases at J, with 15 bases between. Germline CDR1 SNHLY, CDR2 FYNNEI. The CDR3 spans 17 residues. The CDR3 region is CASSEWASASSYNEQFF. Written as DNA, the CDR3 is TGTGCCAGCAGTGAGTGGGCTAGCGCAAGCTCCTACAATGAGCAGTTCTTC.

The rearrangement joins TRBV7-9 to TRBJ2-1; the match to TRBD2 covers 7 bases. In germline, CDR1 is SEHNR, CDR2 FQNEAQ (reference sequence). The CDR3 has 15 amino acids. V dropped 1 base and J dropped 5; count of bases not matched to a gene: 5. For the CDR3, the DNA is TGTGCCAGCAGCTTAGACGGGAGGCATAACAATGAGCAGTTCTTC. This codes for CASSLDGRHNNEQFF.

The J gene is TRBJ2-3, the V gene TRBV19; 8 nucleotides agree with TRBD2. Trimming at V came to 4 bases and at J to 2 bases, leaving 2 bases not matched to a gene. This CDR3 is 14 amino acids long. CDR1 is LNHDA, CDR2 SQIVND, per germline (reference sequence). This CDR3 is CASSTGRATDTQYF. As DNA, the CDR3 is TGTGCCAGTAGTACCGGGAGGGCCACAGATACGCAGTATTTT.

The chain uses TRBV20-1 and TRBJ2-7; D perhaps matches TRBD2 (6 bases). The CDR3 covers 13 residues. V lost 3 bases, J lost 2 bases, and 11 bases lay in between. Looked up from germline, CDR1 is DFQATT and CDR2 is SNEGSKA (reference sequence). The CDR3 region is CSASGGPTYEQYF. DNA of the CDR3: TGCAGTGCTAGTGGAGGGCCTACCTACGAGCAGTACTTC.

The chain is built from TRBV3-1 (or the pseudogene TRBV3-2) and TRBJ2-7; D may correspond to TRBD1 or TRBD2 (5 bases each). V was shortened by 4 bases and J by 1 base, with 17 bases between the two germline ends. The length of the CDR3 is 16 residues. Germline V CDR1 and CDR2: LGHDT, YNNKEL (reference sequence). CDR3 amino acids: CASSPGSGAVSYEQYF. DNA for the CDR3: TGTGCCAGCAGCCCCGGGTCCGGGGCGGTGTCCTACGAGCAGTACTTC.

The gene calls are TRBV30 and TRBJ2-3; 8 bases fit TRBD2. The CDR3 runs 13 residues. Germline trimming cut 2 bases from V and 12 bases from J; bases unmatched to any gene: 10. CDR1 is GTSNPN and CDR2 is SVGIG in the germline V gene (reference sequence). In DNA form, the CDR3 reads TGTGCCTGGAGTAGGGTACTAGCGGACCCTCAGTATTTT. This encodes CAWSRVLADPQYF.

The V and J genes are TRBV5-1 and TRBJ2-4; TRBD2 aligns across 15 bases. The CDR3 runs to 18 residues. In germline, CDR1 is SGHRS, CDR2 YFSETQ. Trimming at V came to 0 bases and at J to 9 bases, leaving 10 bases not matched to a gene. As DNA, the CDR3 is TGCGCCAGCAGCTTGGGGGGACTAGCGGGAGGTAGAAGGGGCATTCAGTACTTC. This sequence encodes CASSLGGLAGGRRGIQYF.

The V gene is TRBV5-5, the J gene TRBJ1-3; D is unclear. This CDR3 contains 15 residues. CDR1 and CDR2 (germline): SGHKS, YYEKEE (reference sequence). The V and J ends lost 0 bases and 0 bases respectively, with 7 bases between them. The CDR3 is CASSLGPFSGNTIYF. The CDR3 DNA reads TGTGCCAGCAGCTTGGGGCCCTTCTCTGGAAACACCATATATTTT.

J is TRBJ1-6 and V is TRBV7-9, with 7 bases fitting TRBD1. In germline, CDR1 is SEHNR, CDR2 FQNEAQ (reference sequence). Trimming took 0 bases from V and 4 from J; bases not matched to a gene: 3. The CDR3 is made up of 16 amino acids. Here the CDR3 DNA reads TGTGCCAGCAGCTTAGCCCAGGGGGTTTATAATTCACCCCTCCACTTT. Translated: CASSLAQGVYNSPLHF.